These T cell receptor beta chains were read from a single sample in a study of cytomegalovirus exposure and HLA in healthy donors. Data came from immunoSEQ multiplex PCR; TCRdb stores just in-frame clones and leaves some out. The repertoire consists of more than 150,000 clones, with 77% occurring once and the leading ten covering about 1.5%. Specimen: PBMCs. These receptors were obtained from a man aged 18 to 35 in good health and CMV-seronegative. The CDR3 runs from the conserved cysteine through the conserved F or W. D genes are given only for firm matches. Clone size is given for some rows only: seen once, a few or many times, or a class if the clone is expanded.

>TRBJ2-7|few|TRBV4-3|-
CASSRGHSYEQYF
TGCGCCAGCAGCCGGGGACATTCCTACGAGCAGTACTTC
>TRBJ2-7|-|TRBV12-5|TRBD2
CASGLSSGAYEQYF
TGTGCTAGTGGTTTATCTAGCGGGGCCTACGAGCAGTACTTC
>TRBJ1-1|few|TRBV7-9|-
CASSPPTGGNTEAFF
TGTGCCAGCAGCCCTCCGACAGGAGGAAACACTGAAGCTTTCTTT
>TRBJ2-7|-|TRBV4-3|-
CASSQESGIHEQYF
TGCGCCAGCAGCCAAGAGTCGGGGATCCACGAGCAGTACTTC
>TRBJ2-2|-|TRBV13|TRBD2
CASSLGLASGGRELFF
TGTGCCAGCAGCTTAGGACTGGCTAGCGGTGGCAGGGAGCTGTTTTTT
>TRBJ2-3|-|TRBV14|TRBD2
CASSPLAGVSTDTQYF
TGTGCCAGCAGCCCACTAGCGGGGGTAAGCACAGATACGCAGTATTTT
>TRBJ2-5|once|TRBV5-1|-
CASSSEVETQYF
TGCGCCAGCAGCTCGGAGGTGGAGACCCAGTACTTC
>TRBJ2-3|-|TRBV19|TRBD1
CASSRQGAGDTQYF
TGTGCCAGTAGTAGACAGGGGGCCGGAGATACGCAGTATTTT
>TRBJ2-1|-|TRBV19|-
CASSMPLGGGFEQFF
TGTGCCAGTAGTATGCCCTTAGGGGGGGGTTTTGAGCAGTTCTTC
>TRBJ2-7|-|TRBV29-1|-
CSVVPDSYEQYF
TGCAGCGTTGTCCCCGACAGCTACGAGCAGTACTTC
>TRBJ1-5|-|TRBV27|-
CATPRKEFGNNQPQHF
TGTGCCACACCACGAAAAGAGTTTGGTAACAATCAGCCCCAGCATTTT
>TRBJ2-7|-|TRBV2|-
CASSVSAYQYEQYF
TGTGCCAGCAGTGTTTCAGCGTATCAGTACGAGCAGTACTTC
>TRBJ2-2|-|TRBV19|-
CASSIAAGPTGELFF
TGTGCCAGTAGTATAGCAGCAGGGCCCACCGGGGAGCTGTTTTTT
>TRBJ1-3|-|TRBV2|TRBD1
CASSRLKRDSSGNTIYF
TGTGCCAGCAGTCGATTAAAACGGGACAGCTCTGGAAACACCATATATTTT
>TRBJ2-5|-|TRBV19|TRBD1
CASSPGQLYQETQYF
TGTGCCAGTAGTCCGGGACAGCTGTACCAAGAGACCCAGTACTTC
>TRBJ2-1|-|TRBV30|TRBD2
CAWTLRLAGFPYNEQFF
TGTGCCTGGACTCTTCGACTAGCGGGCTTCCCCTACAATGAGCAGTTCTTC
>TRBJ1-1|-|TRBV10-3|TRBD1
CAISERDRAGTEAFF
TGTGCCATCAGTGAGCGGGACAGGGCAGGCACTGAAGCTTTCTTT
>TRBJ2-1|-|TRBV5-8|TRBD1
CASSSGTGENSYNEQFF
TGTGCCAGCAGCTCCGGGACAGGGGAAAATTCCTACAATGAGCAGTTCTTC
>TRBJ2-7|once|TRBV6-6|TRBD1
CASTKTLGTAHYEQYF
TGTGCCAGCACCAAAACCCTCGGGACAGCCCACTACGAGCAGTACTTC
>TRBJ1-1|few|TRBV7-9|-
CASSLAGGPNTEAFF
TGTGCCAGCAGCTTAGCGGGGGGGCCGAACACTGAAGCTTTCTTT
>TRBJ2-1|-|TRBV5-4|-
CASSLGLAVSYNEQFF
TGTGCCAGCAGCTTGGGGCTGGCCGTCTCCTACAATGAGCAGTTCTTC
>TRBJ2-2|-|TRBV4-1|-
CASSQTGENLGVVGELFF
TGCGCCAGCAGCCAGACCGGCGAGAACCTCGGGGTAGTCGGGGAGCTGTTTTTT
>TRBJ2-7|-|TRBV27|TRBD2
CASSPRTSGNEQYF
TGTGCCAGCAGTCCGAGGACTAGCGGGAACGAGCAGTACTTC
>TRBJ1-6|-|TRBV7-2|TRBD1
CASSRLPGQVSGSPLHF
TGTGCCAGCAGCCGTCTCCCGGGACAGGTCTCGGGTTCACCCCTCCACTTT
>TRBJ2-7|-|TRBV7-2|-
CASSLGGPYEQYF
TGTGCCAGCAGCTTAGGAGGGCCCTACGAGCAGTACTTC
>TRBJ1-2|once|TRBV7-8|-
CASSPKASPANYGYAF
TGTGCCAGCAGCCCCAAGGCGTCGCCGGCCAACTATGGCTACGCCTTC
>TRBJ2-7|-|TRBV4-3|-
CASSQDHGGLYEQYF
TGCGCCAGCAGCCAAGATCACGGGGGATTATACGAGCAGTACTTC
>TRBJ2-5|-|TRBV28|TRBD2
CASSTMAGAQETQYF
TGTGCCAGCAGTACCATGGCGGGAGCCCAAGAGACCCAGTACTTC
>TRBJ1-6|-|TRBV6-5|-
CASSTKTDSPLHF
TGTGCCAGCAGTACCAAGACAGATTCACCCCTCCACTTT
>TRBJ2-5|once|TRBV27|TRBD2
CASSSVGGRSKTQYF
TGTGCCAGCAGTTCCGTGGGCGGGAGGAGCAAGACCCAGTACTTC
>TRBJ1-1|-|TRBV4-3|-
CASSQDFNYRFDSEAFF
TGCGCCAGCAGCCAAGATTTTAATTACAGATTTGATTCTGAAGCTTTCTTT
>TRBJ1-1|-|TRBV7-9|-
CASSLGPAQTTEAFF
TGTGCCAGCAGCTTAGGCCCCGCGCAGACTACTGAAGCTTTCTTT
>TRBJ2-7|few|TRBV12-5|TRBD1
CASGLGTGTYEQYF
TGTGCTAGTGGGTTGGGGACAGGGACCTACGAGCAGTACTTC
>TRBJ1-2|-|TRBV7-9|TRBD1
CASSPPDRTHYGYTF
TGTGCCAGCAGCCCCCCGGACAGGACCCACTATGGCTACACCTTC
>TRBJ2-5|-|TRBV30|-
CAWSVIASETQYF
TGTGCCTGGAGTGTAATAGCTTCTGAGACCCAGTACTTC
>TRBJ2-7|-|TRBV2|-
CASIGGFLEQYF
TGTGCCAGCATCGGGGGTTTCTTAGAGCAGTACTTC
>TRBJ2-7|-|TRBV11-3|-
CASSSSGQQSYEQYF
TGTGCCAGCAGCTCGAGCGGTCAGCAGTCCTACGAGCAGTACTTC
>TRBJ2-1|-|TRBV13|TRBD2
CASSFAGGLGAEQFF
TGTGCCAGCAGCTTTGCGGGGGGTTTAGGGGCTGAGCAGTTCTTC
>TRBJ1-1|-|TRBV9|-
CASTLGGTRSTEAFF
TGTGCCAGCACCCTAGGTGGGACAAGGTCCACTGAAGCTTTCTTT
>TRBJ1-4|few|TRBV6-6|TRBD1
CASQGQGTGEKLFF
TGTGCCAGCCAAGGACAGGGAACAGGTGAAAAACTGTTTTTT
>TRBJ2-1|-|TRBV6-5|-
CASGTYRNEQFF
TGTGCCAGCGGTACATACAGGAATGAGCAGTTCTTC
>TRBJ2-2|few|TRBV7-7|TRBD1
CASSPVGQGATGELFF
TGTGCTAGCAGCCCAGTTGGGCAGGGGGCTACCGGGGAGCTGTTTTTT